These T cell receptor beta chains were read from a single sample in a study of blood T cell repertoires in COVID-19. The assay was immunoSEQ multiplex PCR, and TCRdb's table has in-frame clones only and misses some. The repertoire holds about 240,000 clones, about nine tenths seen once, with just over 2.5% in the top ten. Input material: PBMCs or T cells enriched from blood (not recorded which). The receptors were gathered from a woman in her 30s with acute COVID-19. The CDR3 runs from the conserved cysteine through the conserved F or W. D genes are given only for firm matches. The listing skips clone size in some rows; elsewhere it reads once, few, many or a size class.

NA | TRBD2 | TRBJ2-1 | TRBV5-1 | TGCGCCAGCAGCCCAGGGATTTTCGCGGGGGATGAGCAGTTCTTC | CASSPGIFAGDEQFF
NA | TRBD1 | TRBJ2-7 | TRBV14 | TGTGCCAGCAGCCAAGCAGGGGGCGGCCAGCAGAGAGAGCAGTACTTC | CASSQAGGGQQREQYF
NA | TRBD2 | TRBJ2-5 | TRBV3-1/TRBV3-2 | TGTGCCAGCAGCCGGGAGGGCAGGGAGACCCAGTACTTC | CASSREGRETQYF
NA | TRBD1 | TRBJ1-1 | TRBV5-1 | TGCGCCAGCAGCTTGTCTCAGGGGGCGGGCACTGAAGCTTTCTTT | CASSLSQGAGTEAFF
NA | TRBD1 | TRBJ1-2 | TRBV19 | TGTGCCAGTAGGCGTGACAGGGGGGGTAACTATGGCTACACCTTC | CASRRDRGGNYGYTF
NA | NA | TRBJ1-5 | TRBV10-3 | TGTGCCACCTCGACAGCCGATAGCAATCAGCCCCAGCATTTT | CATSTADSNQPQHF
NA | TRBD1 | TRBJ1-2 | TRBV5-1 | TGCGCCAGCAGCTTCGACAGGGAAACTAACTATGGCTACACCTTC | CASSFDRETNYGYTF
once | TRBD1 | TRBJ1-1 | TRBV29-1 | TGCAGCGCGAGGGGACAGGTGATCACTGAAGCTTTCTTT | CSARGQVITEAFF
NA | TRBD1 | TRBJ2-2 | TRBV27 | TGTGCCAGCAGACGCGGACAGGGGAACACCGGGGAGCTGTTTTTT | CASRRGQGNTGELFF
NA | TRBD1 | TRBJ2-3 | TRBV5-1 | TGCGCCAGCAGCCCGGACAGGCCTTCAGATACGCAGTATTTT | CASSPDRPSDTQYF
NA | NA | TRBJ1-1 | TRBV12-5 | TGTGCTAGTGGCCACCGACAGGTCGAGAACACTGAAGCTTTCTTT | CASGHRQVENTEAFF
NA | NA | TRBJ2-2 | TRBV27 | TGTGCCAGCAGTACAACGGGACAGAACACCGGGGAGCTGTTTTTT | CASSTTGQNTGELFF
NA | TRBD1 | TRBJ1-6 | TRBV12-5 | TGTGCTAGCCATACCGGGACAGGGGATTCACCCCTCCACTTT | CASHTGTGDSPLHF
NA | TRBD1 | TRBJ1-4 | TRBV10-3 | TGTGCCATCAGGCGACAGGGGCATGAAAAACTGTTTTTT | CAIRRQGHEKLFF
NA | TRBD1 | TRBJ1-1 | TRBV10-3 | TGTGCCATCAGTGAACAGGGGGCGGGGGACACTGAAGCTTTCTTT | CAISEQGAGDTEAFF
NA | NA | TRBJ2-7 | TRBV11-2 | TGTGCCAGCAGCTCAGGGGGGAGTAACTTCTACGAGCAGTACTTC | CASSSGGSNFYEQYF
NA | NA | TRBJ2-2 | TRBV5-3 | TGTGCCAGAAGCTTGCCCCCAGGGGGGCCGGACACCGGGGAGCTGTTTTTT | CARSLPPGGPDTGELFF
NA | TRBD1 | TRBJ1-6 | TRBV5-4 | TGTGCCAGCAGTTACCGGGACAGAAATTCACCCCTCCACTTT | CASSYRDRNSPLHF
once | TRBD1 | TRBJ2-3 | TRBV4-3 | TGCGCCAGCAGCCCTCCCGACAGGGTAGGCACAGATACGCAGTATTTT | CASSPPDRVGTDTQYF
many | TRBD1 | TRBJ1-6 | TRBV7-9 | TGTGCCAGCGGCGGGACAGTGGGATCACCCCTCCACTTT | CASGGTVGSPLHF
NA | NA | TRBJ1-5 | TRBV6-1 | TGTGCCAGCAGTGTGGCAGGGGCCTTTAGCAATCAGCCCCAGCATTTT | CASSVAGAFSNQPQHF
NA | TRBD2 | TRBJ2-3 | TRBV5-1 | TGCGCCAGCTTAGCGGGGGACGGCGATACGCAGTATTTT | CASLAGDGDTQYF
NA | TRBD1 | TRBJ1-1 | TRBV23-1 | TGCGCCAGCAGTATAAATCTAGGACAGGGGCAGGAAGGGAACACTGAAGCTTTCTTT | CASSINLGQGQEGNTEAFF
NA | TRBD1 | TRBJ2-6 | TRBV6-5 | TGTGCCAGCAGTTACACCAGGGGGCTTGGGGCCAACGTCCTGACTTTC | CASSYTRGLGANVLTF
NA | NA | TRBJ1-1 | TRBV27 | TGTGCCAGCAGTCCCTGGAGGGAACCCATGAACACTGAAGCTTTCTTT | CASSPWREPMNTEAFF
NA | TRBD1 | TRBJ1-2 | TRBV27 | TGTGCCAGCAGTTTAGAGGGGACAGGGCTATTCTATGGCTACACCTTC | CASSLEGTGLFYGYTF
NA | TRBD1 | TRBJ1-6 | TRBV23-1 | TGCGCCAGCAGTCAAGACGGGACAGGTCCTAATTCACCCCTCCACTTT | CASSQDGTGPNSPLHF
NA | TRBD1 | TRBJ2-2 | TRBV10-3 | TGTGCCATCAGTGGGACAGGGCGGCGGGAGCTGTTTTTT | CAISGTGRRELFF
NA | NA | TRBJ2-2 | TRBV3-1/TRBV3-2 | TGTGCCAGCAGCGCCGAGTACGGGGAGCTGTTTTTT | CASSAEYGELFF
NA | NA | TRBJ1-5 | TRBV2 | TGTGCCAGCAGTGGAGAGGTCATGGGCAATCAGCCCCAGCATTTT | CASSGEVMGNQPQHF
NA | NA | TRBJ2-7 | TRBV3-1/TRBV3-2 | TGTGCCAGCAGCCAAGTAACAGGGCACGAGCAGTACTTC | CASSQVTGHEQYF
NA | TRBD1 | TRBJ1-1 | TRBV7-9 | TGTGCCAGCAGCCTTAGGACAGGTCGGGAAGCTTTCTTT | CASSLRTGREAFF
NA | NA | TRBJ2-3 | TRBV5-6 | TGTGCCAGCAGCCCACTCGGGGGAGCGACAGATACGCAGTATTTT | CASSPLGGATDTQYF
NA | NA | TRBJ2-1 | TRBV11-3 | TGTGCCAGCAGCGTCCGGGACAACTACAATGAGCAGTTCTTC | CASSVRDNYNEQFF
NA | NA | TRBJ2-3 | TRBV3-1/TRBV3-2 | TGTGCCAGCAGCCCCACAGGGACAGATACGCAGTATTTT | CASSPTGTDTQYF
NA | NA | TRBJ1-4 | TRBV5-1 | TGCGCCAGCAGCCGAGACAGCACTAATGAAAAACTGTTTTTT | CASSRDSTNEKLFF
NA | NA | TRBJ1-2 | TRBV7-8 | TGTGCCAGCAGCTTAGCACTCTCCTATACCGATGGACAGAGCTACTATGGCTACACCTTC | CASSLALSYTDGQSYYGYTF
NA | TRBD2 | TRBJ2-1 | TRBV7-2 | TGTGCCAGCAGCTTATTCGGGGAGGGAACCTACAATGAGCAGTTCTTC | CASSLFGEGTYNEQFF
NA | NA | TRBJ2-3 | TRBV2 | TGTGCCAGCAGAGGGGGGGACGGCACAGATACGCAGTATTTT | CASRGGDGTDTQYF
NA | NA | TRBJ2-2 | TRBV5-1 | TGCGCCAGCAGAACAGCGAACACCGGGGAGCTGTTTTTT | CASRTANTGELFF
NA | NA | TRBJ1-1 | TRBV6-5 | TGTGCCAGCAGTACGAGGAACACTGAAGCTTTCTTT | CASSTRNTEAFF
NA | TRBD1 | TRBJ2-2 | TRBV7-7 | TGTGCTAGCAGCTTTAGCAGGGGGCTGGAGACCGGGGAGCTGTTTTTT | CASSFSRGLETGELFF
NA | TRBD2 | TRBJ2-3 | TRBV27 | TGTGCCAGCAGTTTACTCACTAGCGGGGGGAGCACAGATACGCAGTATTTT | CASSLLTSGGSTDTQYF
NA | NA | TRBJ1-2 | TRBV15 | TGTGCCACCAGCGGCAGCGATGGCTACACCTTC | CATSGSDGYTF
NA | NA | TRBJ1-1 | TRBV19 | TGTGCCAGTAGTGGTACAGGGTATGGGGACACTGAAGCTTTCTTT | CASSGTGYGDTEAFF
NA | TRBD1 | TRBJ2-5 | TRBV4-3 | TGCGCCAGCAGCCAAGCCGGACAGGGTTGGGAGACCCAGTACTTC | CASSQAGQGWETQYF
NA | NA | TRBJ1-6 | TRBV9 | TGTGCCAGCAGTGGACCTAACAGGGTGCATAATTCACCCCTCCACTTT | CASSGPNRVHNSPLHF
NA | NA | TRBJ1-6 | TRBV7-2 | TGTGCCAGCAGCTTAGTCGCGGATTCACCCCTCCACTTT | CASSLVADSPLHF
NA | TRBD1 | TRBJ1-1 | TRBV5-1 | TGCGCCAGCAGCTCTACAGGGGAATCAAGCTTTAGCTTT | CASSSTGESSFSF
NA | NA | TRBJ2-3 | TRBV7-9 | TGTGCCAGCAGCTTAGGTGTCGCGGATACGCAGTATTTT | CASSLGVADTQYF
NA | NA | TRBJ1-2 | TRBV6-2/TRBV6-3 | TGTGCCAGCAGTAATCGTCGGACATCGCCTAACTATGGCTACACCTTC | CASSNRRTSPNYGYTF